A selection of T cell receptor beta chains follows, all from one sample in a study of blood T cell repertoires in COVID-19. Data came from immunoSEQ multiplex PCR; TCRdb stores just in-frame clones and leaves some out. Found here are about 160,000 clones, approximately 90% of them singletons; the top ten hold approximately 3.8%. The sample taken for sequencing was PBMCs or T cells enriched from blood (not recorded which). The receptor set was obtained from a woman in her thirties or forties who had been exposed to COVID-19. The CDR3 runs from the conserved cysteine through the conserved F or W. A D gene is named only where the DNA matches it firmly. Rows give clone size only sometimes, using once, few, many, or a class for an expanded clone.

J,D,size,V,CDR3,DNA
TRBJ1-1,-,-,TRBV6-2/TRBV6-3,CASSYSGVETEAFF,TGTGCCAGCAGCTACTCAGGGGTCGAAACTGAAGCTTTCTTT
TRBJ2-1,TRBD2,few,TRBV28,CASSLVGRAANEQFF,TGTGCCAGCAGTTTGGTCGGGAGGGCTGCCAATGAGCAGTTCTTC
TRBJ1-3,TRBD1,-,TRBV7-6,CASSLKQGYGNTIYF,TGTGCCAGCAGCTTAAAACAGGGGTATGGAAACACCATATATTTT
TRBJ1-1,TRBD1,once,TRBV2,CASRLDRAGNTEAFF,TGTGCCAGCAGGCTGGACAGGGCGGGAAACACTGAAGCTTTCTTT
TRBJ1-2,-,-,TRBV9,CASSPSLDYGYTF,TGTGCCAGCAGCCCCTCTCTCGACTATGGCTACACCTTC
TRBJ2-1,-,-,TRBV9,CASSVGARGALSEQFF,TGTGCCAGCAGCGTAGGGGCACGCGGGGCCCTTAGTGAGCAGTTCTTC
TRBJ2-7,-,-,TRBV6-5,CATMEGLSYEQYF,TGTGCCACCATGGAGGGGTTATCCTACGAGCAGTACTTC
TRBJ1-1,TRBD1,-,TRBV11-2,CASRSGTALNTEAFF,TGTGCCAGCAGATCCGGGACAGCCTTGAACACTGAAGCTTTCTTT
TRBJ2-1,TRBD2,-,TRBV7-9,CASRSGLGNNEQFF,TGTGCCAGCAGGTCGGGACTAGGCAACAATGAGCAGTTCTTC
TRBJ1-2,TRBD1,-,TRBV9,CASSVGMGQGTTF,TGTGCCAGCAGCGTAGGGATGGGACAGGGAACCACCTTC
TRBJ2-7,TRBD1,few,TRBV29-1,CSVGDRNEQYF,TGCAGCGTCGGGGACAGAAACGAGCAGTACTTC
TRBJ2-7,TRBD1,-,TRBV10-2,CATAPGTGYEQYF,TGCGCCACCGCCCCCGGGACAGGCTACGAGCAGTACTTC
TRBJ1-2,-,-,TRBV28,CASLRNRVGGYTF,TGTGCCAGCCTTAGAAACAGGGTTGGTGGCTACACCTTC
TRBJ2-3,-,-,TRBV9,CASSDLFGTDTQYF,TGTGCCAGCAGCGATCTTTTCGGCACAGATACGCAGTATTTT
TRBJ1-2,TRBD1,-,TRBV6-5,CASWGDRGYGYTF,TGTGCCAGCTGGGGAGACAGGGGCTATGGCTACACCTTC
TRBJ2-3,TRBD1,-,TRBV6-5,CASIRDRDTDTQYF,TGTGCCAGCATCCGGGACAGGGACACAGATACGCAGTATTTT
TRBJ2-7,TRBD1,-,TRBV28,CASSPGQGGRGEQYF,TGTGCCAGCAGCCCCGGACAGGGGGGAAGAGGAGAGCAGTACTTC
TRBJ1-2,-,-,TRBV28,CASSLAGLVYGYTF,TGTGCCAGCAGTTTAGCGGGACTTGTATATGGCTACACCTTC
TRBJ1-6,-,-,TRBV5-1,CASSLDGREISPLHF,TGCGCCAGCAGCTTGGACGGCAGGGAAATCTCACCCCTCCACTTT
TRBJ2-1,TRBD2,-,TRBV19,CASSSLAGFNEQFF,TGTGCCAGTAGTAGCCTAGCGGGCTTCAATGAGCAGTTCTTC
TRBJ1-4,-,-,TRBV28,CASSFFQGREKLFF,TGTGCCAGCAGTTTCTTTCAGGGTCGTGAAAAACTGTTTTTT
TRBJ2-1,-,-,TRBV5-1,CASSLGGAGDNEQFF,TGCGCCAGCAGCCTTGGGGGCGCGGGCGACAATGAGCAGTTCTTC
TRBJ1-6,-,-,TRBV5-1,CASSLGRSYNSPLHF,TGCGCCAGCAGCTTGGGGAGGTCCTATAATTCACCCCTCCACTTT
TRBJ2-1,TRBD2,once,TRBV19,CASSSEAGAYNEQFF,TGTGCCAGTAGTTCGGAAGCGGGAGCGTACAATGAGCAGTTCTTC
TRBJ1-1,TRBD1,-,TRBV4-2,CASSREDREPHTEAFF,TGTGCCAGCAGCCGAGAAGACAGGGAGCCCCACACTGAAGCTTTCTTT